This T cell receptor (beta chain) derives from a study of CD4+ T cells in melanoma. General study points: CD8+ T cell, macrophage and B cell function reportedly correlated with neoantigen-specific CD4+ T cells. Reportedly, melanoma neoantigen-specific CD4+ T cells showed varied differentiation states.

This clone has a handful of counts. What it recognizes is unknown. V shed 2 bases, J shed 4 bases, and the junction held 4 bases outside the gene matches. CDR1 is GTSNPN and CDR2 is SVGIG in the germline V gene (reference sequence). The CDR3 runs 14 residues. Assay: immunoSEQ multiplex PCR; the TCRdb copy retains only in-frame clones and omits some. Of just over 14,000 clones listed, roughly 63% were seen once; the top ten hold about 16%. The sequenced sample consisted of cells from a culture (not recorded whether cultured in vitro). The receptor comes from a human donor with melanoma. V gene TRBV30 combines with J gene TRBJ1-4; 7 positions agree with TRBD1. CDR3 bases: TGTGCCTGGAGTCTGGGACAGAGTAATGAAAAACTGTTTTTT. Translation gives CAWSLGQSNEKLFF.